This T cell receptor beta chain emerged from a study of blood T cell repertoires in COVID-19 (dated by TCRdb to between 2020 and 2021). With respect to the entire study: Collaborator samples came from the United States, Italy and Spain and covered acute and convalescent phases of COVID-19. The prospective study material was composed of cDNA or gDNA derived from T cells, B-cell-depleted T cells, or PBMCs. The dataset comprised deeply sampled blood TCRbeta repertoires from subjects exposed to, actively infected with, or recovered from COVID-19. A de-identified subject ID, COVID-19 status, age in years and sex were almost always included in the sample metadata. A freely available public database, intended as a resource for researchers studying the immune response to SARS-CoV-2, is where the repertoires were released. Samples came from the ongoing ImmuneRACE study (first 160 participants) plus 1,254 subjects from 6 global collaborators. Where HLA class I and class II types were available, the types were taken from metadata supplied by the sample provider, not from assay-based typing. What the work shows at the level of the full study, not this receptor alone: Clinical and demographic metadata were provided uncurated, with the amount varying by source and participant.

This clone showed up just once. The antigen this receptor binds is unknown. No much larger clonotype is one base removed from it; base qualities were not supplied. Reading the germline V gene gives CDR1 MNHNS and CDR2 SASEGT. Trimming takes 1 base from V and 1 base from J, and the germline ends sit 14 bases apart. From the cysteine through the phenylalanine, the CDR3 covers 18 amino acids. Just the 54-base CDR3 DNA is kept, in frame starting at base 1. TCRbeta CDR3 regions were amplified from genomic DNA by means of the immunoSEQ Assay, a bias-controlled multiplex PCR. Under the source paper's analysis protocol: The number of nucleated cells in each sample was estimated by amplification of reference gene primers within the assay. To quantify the absolute abundance of each unique TCRbeta CDR3 rearrangement, sequence reads were collapsed and filtered. For each sample, productive Simpson clonality was calculated as the square root of Simpson's diversity index over productive rearrangements. Not all clones reach the TCRdb copy of this immuneACCESS table, which keeps in-frame sequences only. Checked studies attribute under half of the gap to unresolved V genes and leave the rest unexplained. V, J and clone size were drawn from that table, and D and trimming were deduced from the DNA. The sample has some 56,000 clones on record, around 84% of them singletons. Of the sample, approximately 7% is held by the ten largest clones.

Whole blood was collected in K2EDTA tubes by collaborating institutions according to the institutions' own protocols. For TCRbeta analysis, collaborators shipped samples in one of three forms: frozen whole blood, isolated PBMCs, or DNA extracted from either of those sample types. The chain couples TRBV6-1 to TRBJ2-6; the D gene is possibly TRBD2, with 6 bases matching. The sequenced sample was peripheral blood. This TCR derives from a man aged 60 to 69 with acute or convalescent COVID-19. At the DNA level, the sequence is TGTGCCAGCAGTGAAGGTGGGGGGTTAATTTCTGGGGCCAACGTCCTGACTTTC. Its amino acids are CASSEGGGLISGANVLTF.